Each of the 27 T cell receptor beta chains below was sequenced from the same sample in a study of cytomegalovirus exposure and HLA in healthy donors. Produced via immunoSEQ multiplex PCR; TCRdb's table is partial and in-frame only. The sample contains fewer than 200,000 clones, 80% to 85% of which appear only once. The sequencing sample was made of PBMCs. The source is a woman between 18 and 30 years old in good health and CMV-seropositive.

The chain carries TRBV25-1 and TRBJ1-4, with 10 bases fitting TRBD1. Germline V gene data show CDR1 as MGHDK and CDR2 as SYGVNS. The CDR3 contains 14 residues. The CDR3 bases are TGTCCGGAGGGGAGGGGACAGGGGATCCGAAAACTGTTTTTT. Translated: CPEGRGQGIRKLFF.

This chain joins TRBV7-2 and TRBJ1-1; 8 nucleotides align to TRBD1. Germline V gene sequence: CDR1 SGHTA, CDR2 FQGNSA. The CDR3 contains 11 residues. V shed 4 bases, J shed 11 bases, and the junction held 3 bases outside the gene matches. CDR3 loop: CASSSDRVAFF. For the CDR3, the DNA is TGTGCCAGCAGCTCGGACAGGGTTGCTTTCTTT.

The chain has TRBV5-6 and TRBJ2-1, with TRBD2 matching over 8 bases. Looked up from germline, CDR1 is SGHDT and CDR2 is YYEEEE. The CDR3 is made up of 16 amino acids. With V trimmed by 4 bases and J by 4 bases, 10 bases remained unmatched. The CDR3 protein is CASSMTFGTRYNEQFF. The CDR3 DNA reads TGTGCCAGCAGCATGACCTTCGGGACTAGGTACAATGAGCAGTTCTTC.

The CDR3 sequence: CASTYRGPGQGNSPLHF. The CDR3 coding sequence is TGTGCCAGCACGTATCGCGGGCCGGGACAGGGGAATTCACCCCTCCACTTT. The V gene is TRBV5-6, the J gene TRBJ1-6; 10 bases agree with TRBD1. Germline CDR1 is SGHDT and CDR2 is YYEEEE. Unmatched junction bases numbered 13, after V lost 6 bases and J lost 7 bases. The CDR3 runs to 17 residues.

The chain uses TRBV6-1 and TRBJ1-5; 7 bases match TRBD1. Germline V gives CDR1 MNHNS, CDR2 SASEGT. CDR3 length equals 15 residues. Trimming took 1 base from V and 5 from J; bases not matched to a gene: 5. CDR3 loop: CASSEEGQSYQPQHF. In DNA, the CDR3 is TGTGCCAGCAGTGAAGAGGGACAGAGCTATCAGCCCCAGCATTTT.

This rearrangement joins TRBV19 to TRBJ2-1; no reliable D call. From germline, CDR1 is LNHDA and CDR2 SQIVND (reference sequence). Trimming removed 10 bases at V and 6 bases at J, with 10 bases between. This CDR3 has 11 amino acids. The CDR3 loop is CATTKRNEQFF. The CDR3 region has the DNA TGTGCCACAACAAAGCGCAATGAGCAGTTCTTC.

The chain carries TRBV6-1 and TRBJ2-5; 14 positions agree with TRBD2. Germline V gene sequence: CDR1 MNHNS, CDR2 SASEGT. The CDR3 covers 17 residues. Losses at the gene ends were 0 bases for V and 5 bases for J; bases not matched to a gene: 5. The CDR3 region is CASSEAGLAGGRETQYF. CDR3 DNA sequence: TGTGCCAGCAGTGAAGCCGGACTAGCGGGGGGCCGGGAGACCCAGTACTTC.

The chain joins TRBV9 to TRBJ1-4; D is undetermined. CDR3 length: 15 amino acids. Deletions cut 5 bases from V and 3 bases from J, with 14 bases between. Germline values: CDR1 SGDLS, CDR2 YYNGEE. The CDR3 coding sequence is TGTGCCAGCAGTGGTACGGGAGGAGCTAATGAAAAACTGTTTTTT. Its translation is CASSGTGGANEKLFF.

The V gene is TRBV7-8, the J gene TRBJ1-2, with TRBD1 matching 7 bases. V lost 5 bases and J lost 4; bases outside the gene matches: 7. Looked up from germline, CDR1 is SGHVS and CDR2 is FQNEAQ. This CDR3 is 14 amino acids long. The CDR3 region is CASSPTGVPYGYTF. The CDR3, as DNA: TGTGCCAGCAGCCCAACAGGGGTCCCCTATGGCTACACCTTC.

This chain joins TRBV27 and TRBJ1-2, with TRBD1 matching over 7 bases. Germline lookup yields CDR1 MNHEY and CDR2 SMNVEV (reference sequence). This CDR3 has 15 amino acids. J gave up 2 bases and V 5 bases, and 8 bases lay outside the gene matches. CDR3 nucleotides: TGTGCCAGCAGTCCCAACCGGGACAGAAACTATGGCTACACCTTC. Its translation is CASSPNRDRNYGYTF.

The chain joins TRBV19 to TRBJ2-2, with a tentative D call TRBD2 (5 bases). The CDR3 loop spans 15 amino acids. Germline-derived CDR1 and CDR2 are LNHDA and SQIVND (reference sequence). With 5 bases removed from V and 6 bases from J, the gap between germline ends came to 16 bases. Here the CDR3 DNA reads TGTGCCAGTAGTCCGGACTTTGGAGTAGCCGGGGAGCTGTTTTTT. Amino acids: CASSPDFGVAGELFF.

This chain joins TRBV15 and TRBJ1-5; no definite D call. Trimming cost V 1 base and J 4 bases, with 8 bases left between them. Germline CDR1 and CDR2: LNHNV and YYDKDF (reference sequence). This CDR3 has 14 residues. The CDR3, as DNA: TGTGCCACCAGCAGAGCGGGAGGGAATCAGCCCCAGCATTTT. This codes for CATSRAGGNQPQHF.

The CDR3 sequence is CASSSNIQGHEQYF. As DNA, the CDR3 is TGTGCCAGCAGCTCGAATATCCAGGGCCACGAGCAGTACTTC. The gene calls are TRBV5-4 and TRBJ2-7; D possibly corresponds to TRBD1 (5 bases). The CDR3 is made up of 14 amino acids. Germline V CDR1 and CDR2: SGHNT, YYREEE (reference sequence). V lost 3 bases, J lost 5 bases, and 15 bases lay in between.

In this sample, this clone turned up a few times. The chain has TRBV19 and TRBJ1-1; possible D gene TRBD1, 5 bases. The V end lost 3 bases, the J end lost 4 bases, and 12 bases lay between the germline ends. The germline CDR1 and CDR2 sequences are LNHDA and SQIVND (reference sequence). CDR3 length: 14 amino acids. The CDR3 reads CASSILGGITEAFF. CDR3 sequence (DNA): TGTGCCAGTAGTATTCTTGGGGGGATCACTGAAGCTTTCTTT.

The V and J genes are TRBV7-3 and TRBJ1-4; 12 positions agree with TRBD1. With 9 bases clipped from V and 3 bases from J, the junction kept 17 bases outside the gene matches. The CDR3 runs to 19 residues. Per the germline V gene, CDR1 is SGHTA and CDR2 is FQGTGA. The CDR3 DNA sequence: TGTGCCAGGGAGCCCGTAACCGGGACAGGGGGCTTGGCTAATGAAAAACTGTTTTTT. Its translation: CAREPVTGTGGLANEKLFF.

Points on this clone: The sample holds other DNA sequences that translate to the same CDR3. V gene TRBV18 combines with J gene TRBJ1-1, with a weak D call TRBD1 (5 bases). Germline CDR1 is KGHSH and CDR2 is LQKENI. The CDR3 is 11 amino acids. V was pared by 3 bases and J by 7 bases, with 6 bases between. CDR3 protein: CASSPDSEAFF. The DNA for the CDR3 is TGTGCCAGCTCACCCGACAGTGAAGCTTTCTTT.

CDR3 nucleotide sequence: TGTGCCAGCAGCCCGGTTCCACCCAATGAGCAGTTCTTC. Amino acid sequence: CASSPVPPNEQFF. J is TRBJ2-1 and V is TRBV7-2, with unresolved D. The CDR3 totals 13 residues. Germline CDR1 SGHTA, CDR2 FQGNSA. The V end was cut by 5 bases, the J end by 6 bases, with 11 bases between. The full variable domain, completed using reference TRBV7-2 and TRBJ2-1, is GAGVSQSPSNKVTEKGKDVELRCDPISGHTALYWYRQSLGQGLEFLIYFQGNSAPDKSGLPSDRFSAERTGGSVSTLTIQRTQQEDSAVYLCASSPVPPNEQFFGPGTRLTVL.

J is TRBJ2-7 and V is TRBV11-2, with TRBD2 matching 9 bases. This CDR3 region has 15 residues. J gave up 7 bases and V 6 bases, and 13 bases lay outside the gene matches. Germline CDR1 reads SGHAT; CDR2 reads FQNNGV. This CDR3 reads CASSSLAGASWEQYF. CDR3 nucleotides: TGTGCCAGCAGTTCGTTAGCGGGGGCCTCCTGGGAGCAGTACTTC.

The genes are TRBV2 and TRBJ2-2, with TRBD1 matching over 7 bases. This CDR3 spans 15 amino acids. The germline gives CDR1 SNHLY, CDR2 FYNNEI. The V gene end was trimmed by 1 base and the J gene end by 6 bases; junction bases not matched to a gene: 5. In nucleotides, the CDR3 is TGTGCCAGCAGTGAAGGCAGGGGGAGTGCCGGGGAGCTGTTTTTT. Amino acid sequence: CASSEGRGSAGELFF.

The V call is TRBV5-1, the J call TRBJ2-5; possible D gene TRBD1, 6 bases. The V gene's germline CDR1 is SGHRS and CDR2 YFSETQ. The CDR3 extends over 13 amino acids. Trimming removed 2 bases from V and 2 bases from J, with 7 bases in between. This chain's CDR3 is CASSFGQQETQYF. The CDR3 DNA reads as TGCGCCAGCAGCTTCGGACAGCAAGAGACCCAGTACTTC. The full variable domain, completed using reference TRBV5-1 and TRBJ2-5, is KAGVTQTPRYLIKTRGQQVTLSCSPISGHRSVSWYQQTPGQGLQFLFEYFSETQRNKGNFPGRFSGRQFSNSRSEMNVSTLELGDSALYLCASSFGQQETQYFGPGTRLLVL.

This sequence joins TRBV7-9 and TRBJ1-3, with D perhaps TRBD1 (5 bases). V lost 3 bases to trimming and J lost 4 bases, with 19 bases between them. The length of the CDR3 is 17 residues. Germline CDR1 and CDR2: SEHNR and FQNEAQ (reference sequence). The CDR3 region is CASSFSARGVGGNTIYF. DNA of the CDR3: TGTGCCAGCAGCTTTAGTGCCCGGGGGGTTGGCGGAAACACCATATATTTT.

The chain uses TRBV4-3 and TRBJ2-5, with 9 bases identical to TRBD1. The junction had 7 bases not matched to a gene; V was cut back by 4 bases and J by 4 bases. The CDR3 has 15 residues. Germline V gene lookup returns CDR1 LGHNA and CDR2 YSLEER. CDR3 residues: CASSPRTGVGETQYF. CDR3 in DNA: TGCGCCAGCAGCCCTAGGACAGGGGTGGGAGAGACCCAGTACTTC.

V usage is TRBV19 and J usage is TRBJ2-5; TRBD2 matches 9 bases. From germline, CDR1 is LNHDA and CDR2 SQIVND (reference sequence). With V trimmed by 8 bases and J by 1 base, 8 bases remained unmatched. The CDR3 runs 15 residues. DNA for the CDR3: TGTGCCAGTGCCGGTACTAGCGGGTTCCAAGAGACCCAGTACTTC. It specifies CASAGTSGFQETQYF.

The chain carries TRBV6-6 and TRBJ1-1; TRBD1 is a possible D gene (5 bases). CDR1 is MNHNY, CDR2 SVGAGI, per germline (reference sequence). V lost 6 bases to trimming and J lost 7 bases, with 18 bases between them. This CDR3 is built from 14 residues. CDR3 bases: TGTGCCAGCAGCCTCCCCTCAGGGAGGGGTGAAGCTTTCTTT. It codes for CASSLPSGRGEAFF.

The chain employs TRBV6-1 and TRBJ2-2; TRBD2 matches 8 bases. CDR1 and CDR2 (germline): MNHNS, SASEGT. The CDR3 consists of 15 residues. J was trimmed by 2 bases and V by 8 bases; bases with no gene match: 7. The CDR3 DNA is TGTGCCAGCCGGGGGGGCGGAGACAACACCGGGGAGCTGTTTTTT. This codes for CASRGGGDNTGELFF.

This rearrangement joins TRBV5-1 to TRBJ1-1, with 8 bases identical to TRBD1. V lost 3 bases and J lost 1; bases outside the gene matches: 5. CDR3 size: 15 residues. Germline assignment: CDR1 SGHRS and CDR2 YFSETQ. The CDR3 region is CASSSRTGRNTEAFF. For the CDR3, the DNA is TGCGCCAGCAGCTCGCGGACAGGGAGGAACACTGAAGCTTTCTTT.

CDR3 residues: CASSPVQFPNEKLFF. The CDR3, as DNA: TGTGCCAGCAGCCCGGTACAGTTCCCTAATGAAAAACTGTTTTTT. The rearrangement uses TRBV11-2 and TRBJ1-4, with D unresolved. The CDR3 runs to 15 residues. CDR1 SGHAT and CDR2 FQNNGV come from the germline V gene. With 5 bases removed from V and 3 bases from J, the gap between germline ends came to 13 bases.